This T cell receptor (beta chain) comes out of a study of T cells expressing NK-cell markers. Study details: In sorted CD3+CD56+NKG2C+, CD3+CD56+NKG2C- and CD3+CD56-NKG2C+ T cells, TCR beta repertoires were obtained. HCMV seropositivity characterized seven of the eight sequenced donors, and seronegativity one.

Note on this clonotype: What it binds is unknown.

Whole-study results and caveats: Leadership of the CD3+CD56-NKG2C+ fraction also belonged to these clonotypes in a handful of donors.

UMIs were included in TCR beta cDNA generated by 5'RACE template switching. No DNA is given; TCRdb re-called the 5' RACE reads and lists each CDR3 protein once. The sample includes 450,000 to 600,000 distinct CDR3 sequences. The CDR3 length is 15 residues. Germline loops: CDR1 SEHNR, CDR2 FQNEAQ (reference sequence). Sequenced: blood T cells: a sorted CD56 or NKG2C T cell subset, CD4+ or CD8+ T cells, or bulk PBMC T cells (not recorded which). The V and J genes are TRBV7-9 and TRBJ1-4; TCRdb outputs TRBD1, but without DNA this stays unchecked. This receptor was taken from a man between 18 and 35 years old in good health. The CDR3 reads CASSTAGTANEKLFF.